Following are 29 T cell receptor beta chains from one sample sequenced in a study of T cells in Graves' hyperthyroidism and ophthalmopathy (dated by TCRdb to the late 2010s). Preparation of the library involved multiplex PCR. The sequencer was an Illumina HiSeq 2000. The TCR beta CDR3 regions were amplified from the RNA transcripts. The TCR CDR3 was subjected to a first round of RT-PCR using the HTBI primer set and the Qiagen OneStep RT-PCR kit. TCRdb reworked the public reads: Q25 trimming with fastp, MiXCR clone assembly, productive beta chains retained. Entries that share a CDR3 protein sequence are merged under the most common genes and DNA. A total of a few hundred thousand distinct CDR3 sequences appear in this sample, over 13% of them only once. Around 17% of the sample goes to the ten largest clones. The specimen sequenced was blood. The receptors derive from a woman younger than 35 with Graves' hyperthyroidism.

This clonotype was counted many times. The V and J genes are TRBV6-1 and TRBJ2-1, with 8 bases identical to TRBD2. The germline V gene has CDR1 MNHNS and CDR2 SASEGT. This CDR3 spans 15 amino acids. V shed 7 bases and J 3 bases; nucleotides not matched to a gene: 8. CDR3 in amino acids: CASTLSGTSYNEQFF. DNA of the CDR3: TGTGCCAGCACGCTCTCCGGGACTAGCTACAATGAGCAGTTCTTC.

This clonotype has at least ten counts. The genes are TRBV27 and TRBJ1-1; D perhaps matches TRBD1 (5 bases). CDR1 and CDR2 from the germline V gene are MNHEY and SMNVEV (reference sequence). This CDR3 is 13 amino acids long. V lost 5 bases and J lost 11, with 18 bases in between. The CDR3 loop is CASSLTPGRRAFF. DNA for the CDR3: TGTGCCAGCAGTCTCACCCCGGGGCGGAGGGCTTTCTTT.

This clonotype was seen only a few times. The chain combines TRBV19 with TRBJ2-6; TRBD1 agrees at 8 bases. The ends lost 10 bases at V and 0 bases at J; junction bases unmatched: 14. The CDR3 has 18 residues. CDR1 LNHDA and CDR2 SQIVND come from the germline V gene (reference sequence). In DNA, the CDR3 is TGTGCCATTGGAAATTCCGGGACAGGATCCTCTGGGGCCAACGTCCTGACTTTC. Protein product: CAIGNSGTGSSGANVLTF.

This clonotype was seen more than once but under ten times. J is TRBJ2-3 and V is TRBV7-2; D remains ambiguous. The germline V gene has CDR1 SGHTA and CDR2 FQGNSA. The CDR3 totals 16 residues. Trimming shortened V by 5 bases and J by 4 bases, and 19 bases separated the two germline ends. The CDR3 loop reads CASSPVGSAAPDTQYF. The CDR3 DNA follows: TGTGCCAGCAGCCCCGTAGGGTCTGCCGCGCCAGATACGCAGTATTTT.

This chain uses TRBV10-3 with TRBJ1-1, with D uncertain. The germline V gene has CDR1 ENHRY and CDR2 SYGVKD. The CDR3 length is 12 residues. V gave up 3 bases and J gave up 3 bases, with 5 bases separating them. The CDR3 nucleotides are TGTGCCATCAGTGATGCCCACACTGAAGCTTTCTTT. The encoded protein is CAISDAHTEAFF.

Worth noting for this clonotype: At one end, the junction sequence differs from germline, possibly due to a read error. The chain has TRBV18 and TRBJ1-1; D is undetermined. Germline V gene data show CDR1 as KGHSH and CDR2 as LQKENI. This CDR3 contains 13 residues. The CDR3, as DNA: TGTGCCCGCTCACCGACCGGCAGTGATGAAGCTTTCTTT. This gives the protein CARSPTGSDEAFF.

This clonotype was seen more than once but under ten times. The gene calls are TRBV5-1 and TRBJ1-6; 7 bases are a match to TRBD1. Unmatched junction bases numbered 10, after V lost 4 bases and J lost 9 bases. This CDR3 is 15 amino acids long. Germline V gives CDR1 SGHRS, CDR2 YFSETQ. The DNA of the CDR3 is TGCGCCAGCAGCGACGGCCGCGACAGGGTTTCACCCCTCCACTTT. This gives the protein CASSDGRDRVSPLHF.

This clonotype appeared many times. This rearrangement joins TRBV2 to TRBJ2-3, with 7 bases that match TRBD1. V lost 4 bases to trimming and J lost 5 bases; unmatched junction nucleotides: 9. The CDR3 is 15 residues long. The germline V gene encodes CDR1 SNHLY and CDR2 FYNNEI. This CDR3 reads CASSGWDRWEDTQYF. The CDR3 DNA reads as TGTGCCAGCAGTGGATGGGACAGATGGGAAGATACGCAGTATTTT. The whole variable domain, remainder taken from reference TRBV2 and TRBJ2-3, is EPEVTQTPSHQVTQMGQEVILRCVPISNHLYFYWYRQILGQKVEFLVSFYNNEISEKSEIFDDQFSVERPDGSNFTLKIRSTKLEDSAMYFCASSGWDRWEDTQYFGPGTRLTVL.

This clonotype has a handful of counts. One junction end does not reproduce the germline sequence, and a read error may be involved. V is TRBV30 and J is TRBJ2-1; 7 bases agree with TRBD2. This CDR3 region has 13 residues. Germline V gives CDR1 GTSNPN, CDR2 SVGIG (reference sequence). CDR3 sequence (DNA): TGTGCCTGGAGCCCTGCCGGGGGGTCTGAGCAGTCCTTC. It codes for CAWSPAGGSEQSF.

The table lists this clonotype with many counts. In nucleotides, the CDR3 is TGTGCCAGCAGTGGGGACAGCGAGCTCGGGGGCTACACCTTC. As protein: CASSGDSELGGYTF. The gene calls are TRBV28 and TRBJ1-2, with TRBD1 matching 7 bases. The CDR3 is made up of 14 amino acids. J lost 8 bases, V lost 5 bases, and 11 bases had no gene match. Per the germline V gene, CDR1 is MDHEN and CDR2 is SYDVKM.

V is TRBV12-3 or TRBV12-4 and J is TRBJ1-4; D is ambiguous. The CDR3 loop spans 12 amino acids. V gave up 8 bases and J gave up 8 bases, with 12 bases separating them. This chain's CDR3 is CASCQWQEKLFF. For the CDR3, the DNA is TGTGCCAGCTGCCAGTGGCAGGAAAAACTGTTTTTT.

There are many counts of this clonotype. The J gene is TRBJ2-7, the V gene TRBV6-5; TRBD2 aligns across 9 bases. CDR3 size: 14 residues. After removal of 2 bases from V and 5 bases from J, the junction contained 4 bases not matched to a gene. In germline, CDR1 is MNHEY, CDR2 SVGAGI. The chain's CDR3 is CASSYASSGNEQYF. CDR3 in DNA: TGTGCCAGCAGTTACGCTTCTAGCGGGAACGAGCAGTACTTC.

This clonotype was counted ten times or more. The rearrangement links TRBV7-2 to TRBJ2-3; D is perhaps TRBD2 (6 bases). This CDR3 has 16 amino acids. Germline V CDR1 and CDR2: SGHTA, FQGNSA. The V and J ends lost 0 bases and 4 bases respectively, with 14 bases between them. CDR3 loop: CASSLAGGGTPDTQYF. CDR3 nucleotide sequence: TGTGCCAGCAGCTTAGCTGGCGGAGGGACCCCAGATACGCAGTATTTT.

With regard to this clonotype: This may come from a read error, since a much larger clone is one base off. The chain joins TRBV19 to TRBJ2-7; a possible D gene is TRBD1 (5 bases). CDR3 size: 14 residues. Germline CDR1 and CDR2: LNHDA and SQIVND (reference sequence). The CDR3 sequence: CDSSIRTTSYEQYF. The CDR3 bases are TGTGACAGTAGTATTCGGACAACCTCCTACGAGCAGTACTTC.

The CDR3 protein is CASSFRAGEADTQYF. The CDR3 DNA reads as TGTGCCAGCAGCTTTAGAGCGGGAGAGGCAGATACGCAGTATTTT. V gene TRBV7-9 combines with J gene TRBJ2-3; 8 bases align to TRBD2. This CDR3 has 15 residues. Germline V gene data show CDR1 as SEHNR and CDR2 as FQNEAQ (reference sequence). Trimming at V came to 3 bases and at J to 4 bases, leaving 6 bases not matched to a gene.

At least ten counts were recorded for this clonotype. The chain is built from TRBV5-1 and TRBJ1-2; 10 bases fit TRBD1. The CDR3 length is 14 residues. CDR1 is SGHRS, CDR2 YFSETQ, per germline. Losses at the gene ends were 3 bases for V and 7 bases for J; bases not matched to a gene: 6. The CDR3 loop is CASSSGQGKIGYTF. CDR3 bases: TGCGCCAGCAGCTCGGGACAGGGGAAGATTGGCTACACCTTC.

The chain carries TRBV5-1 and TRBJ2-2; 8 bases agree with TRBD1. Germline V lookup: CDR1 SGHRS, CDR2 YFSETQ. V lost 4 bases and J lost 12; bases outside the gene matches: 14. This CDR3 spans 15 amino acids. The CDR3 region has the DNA TGCGCCAGCAGCCCCGGGACAGGTCCCCAAGAAAAGCTGTTTTTT. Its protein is CASSPGTGPQEKLFF.

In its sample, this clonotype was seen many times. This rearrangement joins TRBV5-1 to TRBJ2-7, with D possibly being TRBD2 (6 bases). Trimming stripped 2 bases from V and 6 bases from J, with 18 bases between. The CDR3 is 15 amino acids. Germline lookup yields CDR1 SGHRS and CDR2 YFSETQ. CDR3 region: CASSFNTPETSEQYV. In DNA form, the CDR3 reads TGCGCCAGCAGCTTTAACACCCCGGAGACTAGCGAGCAGTACGTC.

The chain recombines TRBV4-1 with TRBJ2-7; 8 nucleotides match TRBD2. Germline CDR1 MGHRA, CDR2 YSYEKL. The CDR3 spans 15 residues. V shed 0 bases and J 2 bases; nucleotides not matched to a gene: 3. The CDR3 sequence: CASSQEGLEAYEQYV. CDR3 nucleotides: TGCGCCAGCAGCCAAGAGGGACTAGAGGCCTACGAGCAGTACGTC.

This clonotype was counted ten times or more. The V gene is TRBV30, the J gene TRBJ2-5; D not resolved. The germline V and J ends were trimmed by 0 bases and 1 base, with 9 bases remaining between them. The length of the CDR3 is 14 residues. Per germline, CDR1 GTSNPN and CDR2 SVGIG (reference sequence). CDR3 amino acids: CAWSVHWTQETQYF. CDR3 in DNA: TGTGCCTGGAGTGTCCACTGGACCCAAGAGACCCAGTACTTC.

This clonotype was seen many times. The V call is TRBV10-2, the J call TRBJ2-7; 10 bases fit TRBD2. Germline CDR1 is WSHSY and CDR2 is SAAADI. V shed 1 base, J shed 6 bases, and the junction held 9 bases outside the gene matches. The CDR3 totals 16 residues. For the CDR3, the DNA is TGCGCCAGCAGTGAGTACGGGACTAGCGCGGGCGGCGAGCAGTACTTC. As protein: CASSEYGTSAGGEQYF.

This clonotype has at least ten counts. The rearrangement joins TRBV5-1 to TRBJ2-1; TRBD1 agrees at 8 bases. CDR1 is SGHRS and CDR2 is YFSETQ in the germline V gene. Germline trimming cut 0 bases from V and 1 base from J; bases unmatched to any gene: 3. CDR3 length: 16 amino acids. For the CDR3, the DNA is TGCGCCAGCAGCTTGGCCGGGACAGGATCCTACAATGAGCAGTTCTTC. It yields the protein CASSLAGTGSYNEQFF.

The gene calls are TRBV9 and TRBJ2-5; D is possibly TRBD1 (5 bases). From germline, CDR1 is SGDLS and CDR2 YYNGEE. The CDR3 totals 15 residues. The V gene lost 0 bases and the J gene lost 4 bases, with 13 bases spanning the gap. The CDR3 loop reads CASSVGGREGETQYF. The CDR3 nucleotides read TGTGCCAGCAGCGTAGGGGGCAGGGAAGGAGAGACCCAGTACTTC.

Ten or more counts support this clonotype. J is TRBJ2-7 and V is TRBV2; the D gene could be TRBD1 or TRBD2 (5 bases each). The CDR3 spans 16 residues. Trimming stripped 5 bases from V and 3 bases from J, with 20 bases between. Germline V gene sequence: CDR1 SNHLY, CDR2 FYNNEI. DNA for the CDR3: TGTGCCAGCAGTTCCCCCATCGTGGGACGGAACTACGAGCAGTACTTC. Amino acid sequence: CASSSPIVGRNYEQYF.

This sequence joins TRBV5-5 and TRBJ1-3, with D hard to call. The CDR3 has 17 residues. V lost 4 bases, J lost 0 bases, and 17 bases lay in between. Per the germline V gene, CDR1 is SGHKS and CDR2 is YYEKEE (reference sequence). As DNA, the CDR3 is TGTGCCAGCAGCCGTGAAGAGGTACGGATCTCTGGAAACACCATATATTTT. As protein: CASSREEVRISGNTIYF.

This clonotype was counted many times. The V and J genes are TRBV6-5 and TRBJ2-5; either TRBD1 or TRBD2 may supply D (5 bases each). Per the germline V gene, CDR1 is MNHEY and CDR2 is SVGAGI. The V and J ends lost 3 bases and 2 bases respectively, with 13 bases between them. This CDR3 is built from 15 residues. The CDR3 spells CASSYRGEPQETQYF. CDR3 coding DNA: TGTGCCAGCAGTTATCGGGGCGAGCCTCAAGAGACCCAGTACTTC.

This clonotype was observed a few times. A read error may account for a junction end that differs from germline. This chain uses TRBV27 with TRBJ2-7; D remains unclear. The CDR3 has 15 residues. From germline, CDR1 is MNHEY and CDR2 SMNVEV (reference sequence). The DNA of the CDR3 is TGTGCCAGCAGCCCTAAGGCCGTCAGTTACTACGAGCAGCACTTC. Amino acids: CASSPKAVSYYEQHF.

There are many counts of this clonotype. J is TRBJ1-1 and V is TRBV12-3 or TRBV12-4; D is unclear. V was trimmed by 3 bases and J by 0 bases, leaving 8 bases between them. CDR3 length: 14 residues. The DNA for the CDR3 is TGTGCCAGCAGTTTTGACCAAATGAACACTGAAGCTTTCTTT. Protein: CASSFDQMNTEAFF.

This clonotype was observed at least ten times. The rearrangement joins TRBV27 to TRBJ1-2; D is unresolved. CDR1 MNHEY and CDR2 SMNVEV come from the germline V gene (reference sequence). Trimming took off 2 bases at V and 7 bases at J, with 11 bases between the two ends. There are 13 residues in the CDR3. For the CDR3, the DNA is TGTGCCAGCAGTTTAGCCGGGTCGAGTGGCTACACCTTC. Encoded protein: CASSLAGSSGYTF.